Listed below are T cell receptor beta chains from one sample, sequenced in a study of monozygotic twins with inflammatory bowel disease. TCRdb re-called the 5' RACE reads, yielding one record per CDR3 amino acid sequence without DNA. This sample contains more than 350,000 distinct CDR3 sequences. Sequenced material: blood. All receptors come from a human donor with ulcerative colitis or Crohn's disease, or a healthy co-twin of an affected twin (not recorded which). CDR3s include the opening cysteine and the closing phenylalanine or tryptophan. Each record gives: J gene, V gene, CDR3 protein.

TRBJ2-2 | TRBV11-1 | CASSQPGLTNTGELFF
TRBJ1-1 | TRBV5-1 | CASSWGSLGNTEAFF
TRBJ2-5 | TRBV29-1 | CSGQDPQQETQYF
TRBJ2-1 | TRBV3-1 | CASSFSLLQFF
TRBJ1-6 | TRBV6-5 | CASSLGFHSPLHF
TRBJ2-7 | TRBV30 | CAWSVRGTSGYEQYF
TRBJ2-1 | TRBV7-3 | CASSRQGMTYNEQFF
TRBJ2-1 | TRBV7-9 | CASSPIAGGEQFF
TRBJ1-5 | TRBV18 | CASSPGTRRGSNQPQHF
TRBJ1-1 | TRBV3-1 | CASSPGEATEAFF
TRBJ1-5 | TRBV12-3/TRBV12-4 | CASSLAPGTGGNQPQHF
TRBJ1-1 | TRBV5-8 | CASTTGTVPNTEAFF
TRBJ2-4 | TRBV4-1 | CASSQGGTGEAKNIQYF
TRBJ2-7 | TRBV4-2 | CASSLRDGYEQYF
TRBJ2-2 | TRBV18 | CASSLLGTLNTGELFF
TRBJ2-1 | TRBV29-1 | CSVHALGQTWQFF
TRBJ1-4 | TRBV7-6 | CASSGPRTGEDEKLFF
TRBJ1-4 | TRBV3-1 | CASSQGEKLFF
TRBJ2-7 | TRBV20-1 | CSASLRQRSYEQYF
TRBJ2-5 | TRBV6-1 | CASSEALLAGAQYF
TRBJ1-2 | TRBV7-2 | CASSLGDRDGYTF
TRBJ2-3 | TRBV18 | CASSPARGTDTQYF
TRBJ2-6 | TRBV29-1 | CSVGEPPGANVLTF
TRBJ2-1 | TRBV7-6 | CASSSFAHLISYNEQFF
TRBJ1-1 | TRBV20-1 | CSARRDRGETEAFF
TRBJ2-7 | TRBV27 | CASGTVRGAYEQYF
TRBJ1-1 | TRBV19 | CASSKSGQFLNTEAFF
TRBJ2-3 | TRBV20-1 | CSAGLAGQGDTQYF
TRBJ1-1 | TRBV12-3/TRBV12-4 | CASSFRGENTEAFF
TRBJ2-3 | TRBV29-1 | CSVEGTATSDTQYF
TRBJ2-1 | TRBV7-3 | CASSLTSALAGEEEQFF
TRBJ1-1 | TRBV11-2 | CASSLLQGRTEAFF
TRBJ2-1 | TRBV10-3 | CAISEPRGLTAGQRANEQFF
TRBJ1-5 | TRBV5-1 | CASSLAEQTDSNQPQHF
TRBJ2-1 | TRBV5-1 | CASSLADRGIYNEQFF
TRBJ2-1 | TRBV19 | CASTLAGGPDNEQFF
TRBJ2-1 | TRBV7-2 | CASTTGLANYNEQFF
TRBJ1-1 | TRBV7-9 | CASRNQRLGMNTEAFF
TRBJ2-1 | TRBV19 | CASSIALGVGQFF
TRBJ2-2 | TRBV7-7 | CASSLSAGANTGELFF
TRBJ1-1 | TRBV25-1 | CASRDTRAEAFF
TRBJ2-1 | TRBV19 | CASSMWGGRNEQFF